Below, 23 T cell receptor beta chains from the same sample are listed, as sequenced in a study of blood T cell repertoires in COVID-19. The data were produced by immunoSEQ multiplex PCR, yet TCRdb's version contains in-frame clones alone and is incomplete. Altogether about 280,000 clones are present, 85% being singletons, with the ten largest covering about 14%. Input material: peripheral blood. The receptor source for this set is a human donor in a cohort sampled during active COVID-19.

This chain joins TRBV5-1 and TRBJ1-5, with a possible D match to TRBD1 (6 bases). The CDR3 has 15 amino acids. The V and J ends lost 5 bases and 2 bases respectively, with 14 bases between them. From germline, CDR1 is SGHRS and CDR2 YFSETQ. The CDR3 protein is CASSLGGIGNQPQHF. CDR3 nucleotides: TGCGCCAGCAGTTTAGGGGGTATCGGCAATCAGCCCCAGCATTTT.

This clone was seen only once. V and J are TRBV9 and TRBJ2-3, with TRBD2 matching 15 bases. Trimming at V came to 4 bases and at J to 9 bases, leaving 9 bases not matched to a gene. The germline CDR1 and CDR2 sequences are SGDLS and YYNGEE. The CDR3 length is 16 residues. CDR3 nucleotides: TGTGCCAGCAGCTCCCGCTCTGGACTAGCGGGAGGGACGCAGTATTTT. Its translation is CASSSRSGLAGGTQYF.

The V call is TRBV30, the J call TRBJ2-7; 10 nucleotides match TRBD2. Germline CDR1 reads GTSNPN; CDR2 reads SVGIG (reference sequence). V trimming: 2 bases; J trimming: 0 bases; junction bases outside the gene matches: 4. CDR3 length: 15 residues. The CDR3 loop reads CAWSSGGDTSYEQYF. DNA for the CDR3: TGTGCCTGGAGTAGCGGGGGGGACACCTCCTACGAGCAGTACTTC.

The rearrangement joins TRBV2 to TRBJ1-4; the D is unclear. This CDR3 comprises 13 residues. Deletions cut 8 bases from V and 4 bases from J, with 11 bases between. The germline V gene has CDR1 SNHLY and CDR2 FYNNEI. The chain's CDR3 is CASAGNGNEKLFF. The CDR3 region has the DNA TGTGCCAGCGCGGGGAATGGTAATGAAAAACTGTTTTTT.

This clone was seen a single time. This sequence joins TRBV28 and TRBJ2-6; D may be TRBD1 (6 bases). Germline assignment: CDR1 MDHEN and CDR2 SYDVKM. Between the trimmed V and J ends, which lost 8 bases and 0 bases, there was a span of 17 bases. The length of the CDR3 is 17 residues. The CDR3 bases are TGTGCCAGCTTGGGGGCGACTCCAAGCTCTGGGGCCAACGTCCTGACTTTC. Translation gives CASLGATPSSGANVLTF.

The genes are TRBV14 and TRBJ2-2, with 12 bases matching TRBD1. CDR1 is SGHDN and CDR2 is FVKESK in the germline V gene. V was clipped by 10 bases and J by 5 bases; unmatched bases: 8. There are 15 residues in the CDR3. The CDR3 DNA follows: TGTGCCACCTTCCGGGACAGGGGGCAAACCGGGGAGCTGTTTTTT. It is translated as CATFRDRGQTGELFF.

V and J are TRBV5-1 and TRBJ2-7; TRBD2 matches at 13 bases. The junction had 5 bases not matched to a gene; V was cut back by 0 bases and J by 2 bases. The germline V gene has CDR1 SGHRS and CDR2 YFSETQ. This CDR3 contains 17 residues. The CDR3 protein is CASSLASTSGRAYEQYF. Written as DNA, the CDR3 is TGCGCCAGCAGCTTGGCCTCCACTAGCGGGAGGGCCTACGAGCAGTACTTC.

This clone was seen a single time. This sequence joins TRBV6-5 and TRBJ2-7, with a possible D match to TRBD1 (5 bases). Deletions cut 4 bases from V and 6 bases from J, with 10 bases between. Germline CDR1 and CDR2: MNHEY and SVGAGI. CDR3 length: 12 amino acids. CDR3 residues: CASSSTTAEQYF. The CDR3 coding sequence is TGTGCCAGCAGTTCGACGACAGCCGAGCAGTACTTC.

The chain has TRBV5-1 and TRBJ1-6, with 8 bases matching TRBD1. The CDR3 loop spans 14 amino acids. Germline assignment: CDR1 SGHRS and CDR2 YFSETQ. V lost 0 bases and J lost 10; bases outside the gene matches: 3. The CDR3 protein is CASSLGQGISPLHF. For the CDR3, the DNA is TGCGCCAGCAGCTTGGGACAGGGGATATCACCCCTCCACTTT. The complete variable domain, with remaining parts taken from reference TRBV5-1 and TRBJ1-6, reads KAGVTQTPRYLIKTRGQQVTLSCSPISGHRSVSWYQQTPGQGLQFLFEYFSETQRNKGNFPGRFSGRQFSNSRSEMNVSTLELGDSALYLCASSLGQGISPLHFGNGTRLTVT.

The CDR3 nucleotides read TGTGCCAGTAGTATACCGACTAGAACTCCCTACGAGCAGTACTTC. This sequence encodes CASSIPTRTPYEQYF. The rearrangement links TRBV19 to TRBJ2-7, with D possibly matching TRBD2 (6 bases). Per the germline V gene, CDR1 is LNHDA and CDR2 is SQIVND (reference sequence). CDR3 length equals 15 residues. Between the trimmed V and J ends, which lost 2 bases and 2 bases, there was a span of 13 bases.

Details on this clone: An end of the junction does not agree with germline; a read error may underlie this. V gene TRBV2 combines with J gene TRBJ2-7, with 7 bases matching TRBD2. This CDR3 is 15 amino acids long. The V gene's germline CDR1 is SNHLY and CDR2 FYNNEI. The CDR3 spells CASSEAGREFDEQYF. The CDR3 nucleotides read TGTGCCAGCAGCGAAGCGGGGCGGGAGTTTGACGAGCAGTACTTC.

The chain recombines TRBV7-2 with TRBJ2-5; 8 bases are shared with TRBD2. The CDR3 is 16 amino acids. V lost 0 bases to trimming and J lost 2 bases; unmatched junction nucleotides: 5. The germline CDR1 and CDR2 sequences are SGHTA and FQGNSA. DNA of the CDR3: TGTGCCAGCAGCTTAGCCACTAGCGGCGTACAAGAGACCCAGTACTTC. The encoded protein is CASSLATSGVQETQYF.

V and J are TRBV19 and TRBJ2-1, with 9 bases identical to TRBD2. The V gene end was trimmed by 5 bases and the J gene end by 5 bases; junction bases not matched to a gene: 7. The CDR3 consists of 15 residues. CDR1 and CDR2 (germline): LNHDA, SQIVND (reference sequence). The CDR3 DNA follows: TGTGCCAGTAGTGAAGCTAGCGGGGTGAACAATGAGCAGTTCTTC. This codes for CASSEASGVNNEQFF. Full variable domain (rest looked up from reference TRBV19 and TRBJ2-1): DGGITQSPKYLFRKEGQNVTLSCEQNLNHDAMYWYRQDPGQGLRLIYYSQIVNDFQKGDIAEGYSVSREKKESFPLTVTSAQKNPTAFYLCASSEASGVNNEQFFGPGTRLTVL.

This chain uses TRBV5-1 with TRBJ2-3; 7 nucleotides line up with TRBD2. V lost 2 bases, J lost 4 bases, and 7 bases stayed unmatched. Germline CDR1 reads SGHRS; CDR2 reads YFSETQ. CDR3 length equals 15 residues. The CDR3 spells CASSLLPSGSDTQYF. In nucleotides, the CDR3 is TGCGCCAGCAGCTTACTTCCTAGCGGATCAGATACGCAGTATTTT.

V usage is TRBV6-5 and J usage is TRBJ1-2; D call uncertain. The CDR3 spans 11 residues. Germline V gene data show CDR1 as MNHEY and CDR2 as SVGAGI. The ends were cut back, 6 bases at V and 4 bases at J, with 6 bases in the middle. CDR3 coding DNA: TGTGCCAGCAGAACATTCTATGGCTACACCTTC. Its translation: CASRTFYGYTF.

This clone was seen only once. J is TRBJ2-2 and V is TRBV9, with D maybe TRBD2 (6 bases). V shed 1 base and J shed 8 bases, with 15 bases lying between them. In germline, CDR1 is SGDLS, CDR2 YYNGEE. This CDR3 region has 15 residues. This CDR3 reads CASSVWGRKAGELFF. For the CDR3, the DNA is TGTGCCAGCAGCGTATGGGGGAGGAAGGCGGGGGAGCTGTTTTTT.

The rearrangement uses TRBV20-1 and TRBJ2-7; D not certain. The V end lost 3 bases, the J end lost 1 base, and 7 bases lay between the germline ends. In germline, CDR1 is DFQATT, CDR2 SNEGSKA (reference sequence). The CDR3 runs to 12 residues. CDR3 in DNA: TGCAGTGCTAGTGGGCCTTCCTACGAGCAGTACTTC. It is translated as CSASGPSYEQYF.

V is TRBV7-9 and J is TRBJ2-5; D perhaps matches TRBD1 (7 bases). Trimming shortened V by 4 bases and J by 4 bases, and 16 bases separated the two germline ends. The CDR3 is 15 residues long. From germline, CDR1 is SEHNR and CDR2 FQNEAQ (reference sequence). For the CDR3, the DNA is TGTGCCAGCAGCTCAGTGGGGCAGGGGGGAGAGACCCAGTACTTC. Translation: CASSSVGQGGETQYF.

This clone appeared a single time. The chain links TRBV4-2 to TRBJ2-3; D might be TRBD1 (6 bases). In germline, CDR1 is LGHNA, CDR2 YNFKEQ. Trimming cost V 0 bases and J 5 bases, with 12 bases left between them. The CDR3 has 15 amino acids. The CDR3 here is CASSQEQGFRDTQYF. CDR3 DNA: TGTGCCAGCAGCCAAGAACAGGGTTTTAGAGATACGCAGTATTTT.

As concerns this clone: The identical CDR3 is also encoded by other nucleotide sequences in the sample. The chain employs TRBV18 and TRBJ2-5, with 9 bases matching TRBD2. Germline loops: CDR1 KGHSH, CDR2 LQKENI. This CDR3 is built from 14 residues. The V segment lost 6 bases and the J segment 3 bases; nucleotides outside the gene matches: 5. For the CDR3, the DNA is TGTGCCAGCTCGCCGGGACTAGCAGAAGAGACCCAGTACTTC. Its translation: CASSPGLAEETQYF.

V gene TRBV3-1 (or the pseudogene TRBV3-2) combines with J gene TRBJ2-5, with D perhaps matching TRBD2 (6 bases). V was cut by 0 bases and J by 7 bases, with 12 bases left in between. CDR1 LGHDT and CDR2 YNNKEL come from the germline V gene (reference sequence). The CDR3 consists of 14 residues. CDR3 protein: CASSQDQRGGTQYF. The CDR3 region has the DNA TGTGCCAGCAGCCAAGATCAAAGGGGAGGGACCCAGTACTTC.

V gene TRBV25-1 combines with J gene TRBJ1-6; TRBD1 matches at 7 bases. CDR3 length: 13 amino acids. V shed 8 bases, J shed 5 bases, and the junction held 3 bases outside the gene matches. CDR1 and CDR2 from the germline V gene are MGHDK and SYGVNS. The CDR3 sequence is CASGQENNSPLHF. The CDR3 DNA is TGTGCCAGCGGACAGGAGAATAATTCACCCCTCCACTTT.

The CDR3 spells CASSFGGRGRVHEQYF. CDR3 DNA: TGTGCCAGCAGCTTTGGTGGCAGGGGGCGAGTTCACGAGCAGTACTTC. The chain carries TRBV5-8 and TRBJ2-7; 8 nucleotides agree with TRBD1. The junction had 12 bases not matched to a gene; V was cut back by 2 bases and J by 5 bases. Germline values: CDR1 SGHTS, CDR2 YDEGEE. The CDR3 sequence is 16 residues long.